This TCR beta chain emerged from a study of T cells in Graves' hyperthyroidism and ophthalmopathy. Study as a whole: Initial diagnosis, before any treatment, was when peripheral blood was collected.

Study-level findings and limits: Ophthalmopathy prediction by the model preceded onset by a median about 6 months.

With regard to this clonotype: Its antigen is currently unknown.

Exclusions: uncontrolled infection, other autoimmune disease, pregnancy, lactation. Diagnoses were established using clinical symptoms, serum thyroxine and TRAb, thyroid ultrasound and orbital computed tomography. What was amplified from RNA transcripts were TCR beta CDR3 regions. During a first-round RT-PCR of the TCR CDR3, the HTBI primer set was used. TCRdb reanalysed the multiplex PCR reads using MiXCR and keeps one entry per CDR3 protein. Counted here are under 750,000 distinct CDR3 sequences, about 17% occurring once; the ten biggest clones make up 16%. The sample consisted of blood. This clonotype was sampled from a woman between 45 and 65 years old with Graves' hyperthyroidism that later progressed to Graves' ophthalmopathy.

CDR3 loop: CASSPGAGGWETQYF. The CDR3 nucleotides are TGCGCCAGCAGCCCCGGAGCGGGGGGATGGGAGACCCAGTACTTC. The V and J genes are TRBV5-1 and TRBJ2-5; 9 nucleotides line up with TRBD2. Per germline, CDR1 SGHRS and CDR2 YFSETQ. V lost 4 bases and J lost 5; bases outside the gene matches: 9. CDR3 length: 15 amino acids.